This is a list of T cell receptor beta chains from one sample in a study of T-cell reconstitution after alpha-beta-depleted transplantation in children. A single record per CDR3 protein comes from TCRdb applying MiXCR to the PCR reads. The table has about 980,000 distinct CDR3 sequences, roughly 29% seen once; the top ten hold roughly 28%. The sequenced sample was PBMCs, mostly from graft donor cells, obtained 360 days after TCRalphabeta/CD19-depleted stem cell transplant. The receptors come from a boy less than two years old who had a stem cell transplant for SCID, so the T cells may come from the graft donor. The CDR3 runs from the conserved cysteine through the conserved F or W. Fields, in order: J gene, V gene, CDR3 protein.

j_gene: TRBJ1-1
v_gene: TRBV5-1
CDR3aa: CASSWRVDTEAFF

j_gene: TRBJ2-4
v_gene: TRBV5-4
CDR3aa: CASSSLAGGPGFDKNIQYF

j_gene: TRBJ1-1
v_gene: TRBV7-2
CDR3aa: CASSFSPARGTEAFF

j_gene: TRBJ2-3
v_gene: TRBV24-1
CDR3aa: CATSAGTFPDTQYF

j_gene: TRBJ2-7
v_gene: TRBV29-1
CDR3aa: CSVAQGELYEQYF

j_gene: TRBJ1-3
v_gene: TRBV15
CDR3aa: CATSRPRDAGNTIYF

j_gene: TRBJ2-1
v_gene: TRBV5-1
CDR3aa: CASSFPGPYYNEQFF

j_gene: TRBJ2-7
v_gene: TRBV10-3
CDR3aa: CAISRQGDTYEQYF

j_gene: TRBJ2-3
v_gene: TRBV7-9
CDR3aa: CASSREGGRASTDTQYF

j_gene: TRBJ2-1
v_gene: TRBV4-3
CDR3aa: CASSQDRLSPGEQFF

j_gene: TRBJ2-1
v_gene: TRBV29-1
CDR3aa: CSVTRGGRVGEQFF

j_gene: TRBJ2-3
v_gene: TRBV15
CDR3aa: CATSVSASTDTQYF

j_gene: TRBJ2-5
v_gene: TRBV7-2
CDR3aa: CASSLVFFRREGTQYF

j_gene: TRBJ2-6
v_gene: TRBV3-1
CDR3aa: CASSQGQGAPGANVLTF

j_gene: TRBJ2-3
v_gene: TRBV5-1
CDR3aa: CASSLEQTAQYF

j_gene: TRBJ2-3
v_gene: TRBV20-1
CDR3aa: CSARPGTSPVGQYF

j_gene: TRBJ2-7
v_gene: TRBV7-9
CDR3aa: CASSLWTPDEQYF

j_gene: TRBJ2-2
v_gene: TRBV20-1
CDR3aa: CSATRQGAGELFF

j_gene: TRBJ2-5
v_gene: TRBV24-1
CDR3aa: CATSDSRGGPETQYF

j_gene: TRBJ2-7
v_gene: TRBV19
CDR3aa: CASVPRRPGQGTYEQYF

j_gene: TRBJ2-2
v_gene: TRBV24-1
CDR3aa: CATSSGQGATGELFF

j_gene: TRBJ2-1
v_gene: TRBV7-3
CDR3aa: CASSFAGGRNEQFF

j_gene: TRBJ2-2
v_gene: TRBV10-2
CDR3aa: CASSVRPNTGELFF

j_gene: TRBJ2-7
v_gene: TRBV4-3
CDR3aa: CASSQEGTTAYEQYF

j_gene: TRBJ1-2
v_gene: TRBV7-8
CDR3aa: CASSPYRELDYGYTF

j_gene: TRBJ1-6
v_gene: TRBV2
CDR3aa: CASNSKVRSPLHF

j_gene: TRBJ2-4
v_gene: TRBV5-1
CDR3aa: CASSPWQGQNIQYF

j_gene: TRBJ2-2
v_gene: TRBV12-3/TRBV12-4
CDR3aa: CASTPWGQGRTGELFF

j_gene: TRBJ2-1
v_gene: TRBV3-1
CDR3aa: CASSHTGSYNEQFF

j_gene: TRBJ1-2
v_gene: TRBV6-1
CDR3aa: CASVERGRVGNYGYTF

j_gene: TRBJ2-4
v_gene: TRBV23-1
CDR3aa: CASSKGSGTSLDIQYF

j_gene: TRBJ2-3
v_gene: TRBV11-1
CDR3aa: CASSLEWWASPNLTDTQYF

j_gene: TRBJ2-3
v_gene: TRBV12-3/TRBV12-4
CDR3aa: CASTLRPGQGTDTQYF

j_gene: TRBJ1-6
v_gene: TRBV12-3/TRBV12-4
CDR3aa: CASSFRGASDSPLHF

j_gene: TRBJ2-1
v_gene: TRBV4-2
CDR3aa: CASSQAPRGPFYNEQFF

j_gene: TRBJ1-1
v_gene: TRBV5-1
CDR3aa: CASSLESGTVDAFF

j_gene: TRBJ2-7
v_gene: TRBV12-3/TRBV12-4
CDR3aa: CASTRKGPRGEQYF

j_gene: TRBJ2-7
v_gene: TRBV7-6
CDR3aa: CASSFRLAGPPYEQYF

j_gene: TRBJ2-3
v_gene: TRBV4-1
CDR3aa: CASSQGHLSTDTQYF

j_gene: TRBJ2-7
v_gene: TRBV15
CDR3aa: CATSRDLGRGFSPYEQYF

j_gene: TRBJ2-3
v_gene: TRBV5-1
CDR3aa: CASSLEGAGTDTQYF

j_gene: TRBJ1-1
v_gene: TRBV20-1
CDR3aa: CSARSGGGTEAFF

j_gene: TRBJ2-7
v_gene: TRBV11-2
CDR3aa: CASSLEIGPGLSYEQYF

j_gene: TRBJ1-6
v_gene: TRBV4-1
CDR3aa: CASSGVIWTENSPLHF

j_gene: TRBJ2-1
v_gene: TRBV3-1
CDR3aa: CASTGTSGAHNEQFF

j_gene: TRBJ1-2
v_gene: TRBV11-2
CDR3aa: CASSLGDTHGF

j_gene: TRBJ1-5
v_gene: TRBV28
CDR3aa: CASRFLGQGYNQPQHF

j_gene: TRBJ2-2
v_gene: TRBV5-1
CDR3aa: CASSSRGENTGELFF

j_gene: TRBJ2-1
v_gene: TRBV2
CDR3aa: CASTNHGTGYLEQFF